This note documents a single T cell receptor (beta chain) sequence. Its antigen is not identified. The source of the sample is a study of cytomegalovirus exposure and HLA in healthy donors. Across the whole study: Per a later analysis, the 666 first-cohort and 95 to 150 validation repertoires shared one platform. Findings and caveats of the study: Listed as cytomegalovirus-associated were around 160 TCR beta chains. High specificity and sensitivity for cytomegalovirus status were reported for the classifier.

Here immunoSEQ multiplex PCR was the method, and the copy in TCRdb shows in-frame clones only, minus some. This table has 60,000 to 65,000 clones, around 96% appearing once. V dropped 1 base and J dropped 4; count of bases not matched to a gene: 1. Per germline, CDR1 LGHNA and CDR2 YNFKEQ. The CDR3 covers 14 residues. This chain joins TRBV4-2 and TRBJ1-5; TRBD1 matches 7 bases. The sequence was obtained from a woman aged 18-29 years in good health and CMV-seronegative. The specimen sequenced was PBMCs. The CDR3 DNA sequence: TGTGCCAGCAGCCAAGCGGGACAGAATCAGCCCCAGCATTTT. This sequence encodes CASSQAGQNQPQHF.